This is a list of T cell receptor beta chains from one sample in a study of cytomegalovirus exposure and HLA in healthy donors. Measured with immunoSEQ multiplex PCR; TCRdb has only the in-frame clones, and not every one. The table lists some 180,000 clones, about nine tenths of them singletons. The sequencing input was PBMCs. The receptor source for this set is a boy aged 2 to 10 in good health and CMV-seronegative. Each CDR3 is given with its conserved first and last residue. Each record gives: CDR3 length, J gene, D gene, clone size, V gene, CDR3 protein, CDR3 DNA. D genes are given only for firm matches. Expanded clones get a size class; other rows say once, few or many, or leave the size out.

>17|TRBJ1-5|NA|once|TRBV6-4
CASSDSPRGNLGQPQHF
TGTGCCAGCAGTGACTCACCTAGGGGGAACCTGGGTCAGCCCCAGCATTTT
>16|TRBJ1-6|TRBD1|NA|TRBV5-6
CASSFLQGGINSPLHF
TGTGCCAGCAGCTTTCTTCAGGGGGGAATTAATTCACCCCTCCACTTT
>13|TRBJ2-3|NA|NA|TRBV4-1
CASSQEVGATQYF
TGCGCCAGCAGCCAGGAGGTGGGAGCTACGCAGTATTTT
>13|TRBJ1-2|NA|NA|TRBV6-6
CASSYSRSDGYTF
TGTGCCAGCAGTTACTCGAGATCTGATGGCTACACCTTC
>14|TRBJ1-3|NA|few|TRBV18
CASSPERSGNTIYF
TGTGCCAGCTCACCTGAGCGGTCTGGAAACACCATATATTTT
>17|TRBJ2-5|NA|NA|TRBV27
CASSLGSSAGSQETQYF
TGTGCCAGCAGTTTAGGCTCCTCCGCGGGGAGTCAAGAGACCCAGTACTTC
>16|TRBJ2-3|TRBD1|NA|TRBV28
CASSLPPGGISDTQYF
TGTGCCAGCAGTTTGCCCCCAGGGGGCATTTCAGATACGCAGTATTTT
>15|TRBJ2-5|TRBD1|NA|TRBV28
CASSSAGQGGETQYF
TGTGCCAGCAGTTCCGCGGGACAGGGAGGAGAGACCCAGTACTTC
>10|TRBJ1-4|NA|NA|TRBV20-1
CSARGEKLFF
TGCAGTGCCAGGGGAGAAAAACTGTTTTTT
>15|TRBJ2-2|TRBD1|NA|TRBV2
CASKAGTGAPGELFF
TGTGCCAGCAAAGCCGGGACAGGGGCCCCCGGGGAGCTGTTTTTT
>17|TRBJ2-2|TRBD2|NA|TRBV10-2
CASSESTSGYNTGELFF
TGCGCCAGCAGTGAGTCGACTAGCGGGTATAACACCGGGGAGCTGTTTTTT
>14|TRBJ1-5|TRBD1|NA|TRBV5-8
CASSPDRGGKLRNF
TGTGCCAGCAGCCCAGACAGGGGCGGGAAGTTACGGAATTTT
>12|TRBJ2-7|NA|NA|TRBV6-1
CASSEASYEQYF
TGTGCCAGCAGTGAAGCTAGCTACGAGCAGTACTTC
>17|TRBJ2-3|TRBD2|NA|TRBV9
CASSVGLAGGGTDTQYF
TGTGCCAGCAGCGTAGGGCTAGCGGGGGGCGGCACAGATACGCAGTATTTT
>11|TRBJ2-7|NA|NA|TRBV30
CAWSPLSGQYF
TGTGCCTGGAGCCCCCTATCTGGGCAGTACTTC
>15|TRBJ1-2|NA|NA|TRBV27
CASSSLRTAGYGYTF
TGTGCCAGCAGTTCACTCCGGACAGCCGGCTATGGCTACACCTTC
>13|TRBJ1-5|TRBD1|once|TRBV28
CASGDRGYQPQHF
TGTGCCAGCGGCGACAGGGGCTATCAGCCCCAGCATTTT
>15|TRBJ2-5|TRBD2|NA|TRBV5-4
CASSWTSRGGETQYF
TGTGCCAGCAGCTGGACTAGTCGGGGAGGAGAGACCCAGTACTTC
>19|TRBJ2-6|NA|NA|TRBV27
CASSFGSPAGETGANVLTF
TGTGCCAGCAGTTTTGGTTCCCCGGCAGGGGAAACTGGGGCCAACGTCCTGACTTTC
>16|TRBJ2-2|TRBD2|NA|TRBV6-1
CASSKGLAGAGGELFF
TGTGCCAGCAGTAAAGGACTAGCGGGAGCAGGGGGGGAGCTGTTTTTT
>14|TRBJ1-2|NA|NA|TRBV28
CASSFNNPRDGYTF
TGTGCCAGCAGTTTTAACAACCCCCGGGATGGCTACACCTTC
>15|TRBJ2-1|TRBD2|NA|TRBV7-9
CASSPSGTSVRREFF
TGTGCCAGCAGCCCCTCCGGGACTAGCGTTCGGAGGGAGTTCTTC
>11|TRBJ1-2|TRBD1|NA|TRBV30
CACRQGRGYTF
TGTGCCTGTCGACAGGGTAGGGGCTACACCTTC
>15|TRBJ2-3|TRBD2|NA|TRBV9
CASSFGGTSEDTQYF
TGTGCCAGCAGCTTCGGTGGCACTAGCGAAGATACGCAGTATTTT
>18|TRBJ2-1|NA|NA|TRBV19
CASSPLRGSGNSYNEQFF
TGTGCCAGTAGTCCCCTTCGAGGTAGCGGAAACTCCTACAATGAGCAGTTCTTC
>16|TRBJ2-7|TRBD2|NA|TRBV5-1
CASSLGGLAGTYEQYF
TGCGCCAGCAGCTTGGGGGGACTAGCGGGGACCTACGAGCAGTACTTC
>13|TRBJ1-5|NA|NA|TRBV5-6
CASSRGQGPPQHF
TGTGCCAGCAGCCGTGGCCAGGGGCCACCCCAGCATTTT
>11|TRBJ1-2|NA|NA|TRBV20-1
CSAHGGRGYTF
TGCAGTGCCCATGGAGGAAGGGGCTACACCTTC
>16|TRBJ1-5|NA|NA|TRBV19
CASSRSGRGSNQPQHF
TGTGCCAGTAGTAGGAGCGGGAGAGGGAGCAATCAGCCCCAGCATTTT
>13|TRBJ1-2|NA|NA|TRBV30
CAWRESGVYGYTF
TGTGCCTGGAGGGAGTCAGGGGTCTATGGCTACACCTTC
>16|TRBJ2-1|TRBD2|NA|TRBV7-3
CASSPGGGRGFGEQFF
TGTGCCAGCAGCCCCGGGGGCGGGAGGGGGTTTGGGGAGCAGTTCTTC
>13|TRBJ1-1|NA|NA|TRBV21-1
CARPGQTNTEAFF
TGTGCGAGACCTGGACAGACAAACACTGAAGCTTTCTTT
>16|TRBJ1-5|TRBD1|NA|TRBV29-1
CSVATPGTGGNQPQHF
TGCAGCGTGGCCACCCCCGGGACAGGGGGCAATCAGCCCCAGCATTTT
>16|TRBJ2-5|NA|few|TRBV6-1
CASSEFGGLGWETQYF
TGTGCCAGCAGTGAATTTGGAGGATTGGGGTGGGAGACCCAGTACTTC
>16|TRBJ2-5|NA|NA|TRBV4-1
CASSQGSAPNEETQYF
TGCGCCAGCAGCCAAGGTAGCGCTCCTAACGAAGAGACCCAGTACTTC
>16|TRBJ2-5|NA|NA|TRBV11-2
CASSLKEGRPQETQYF
TGTGCCAGCAGCTTAAAGGAGGGGCGGCCCCAAGAGACCCAGTACTTC
>17|TRBJ2-1|TRBD2|NA|TRBV19
CASHFGAGLAGVREQFF
TGTGCCAGCCATTTCGGCGCAGGACTAGCGGGAGTGAGGGAGCAGTTCTTC
>15|TRBJ2-1|TRBD2|NA|TRBV6-4
CASSDRGVGTNEQFF
TGTGCCAGCAGTGACCGGGGGGTTGGAACCAATGAGCAGTTCTTC
>15|TRBJ1-5|NA|once|TRBV5-1
CASSLPGGNDQPQHF
TGCGCCAGCAGCTTGCCGGGGGGGAACGACCAGCCCCAGCATTTT
>14|TRBJ1-1|NA|NA|TRBV7-9
CASSPRRQIPEAFF
TGTGCCAGCAGCCCTAGGCGACAGATTCCTGAAGCTTTCTTT
>14|TRBJ2-7|TRBD1|NA|TRBV13
CASSSNLDRDEQYF
TGTGCCAGCAGCTCCAACTTGGACAGGGACGAGCAGTACTTC
>14|TRBJ1-6|NA|NA|TRBV5-5
CASSLTDYNSPLHF
TGTGCCAGCAGCCTAACAGACTATAATTCACCCCTCCACTTT
>14|TRBJ2-7|NA|NA|TRBV28
CASNPGAPTYEQYF
TGTGCCAGCAACCCTGGGGCTCCTACCTACGAGCAGTACTTC
>16|TRBJ1-5|NA|NA|TRBV19
CASTTKWVFGNQPQHF
TGTGCCAGTACCACTAAGTGGGTGTTTGGCAATCAGCCCCAGCATTTT
>13|TRBJ1-2|TRBD1|NA|TRBV7-2
CASSFRDRDGYTF
TGTGCCAGCAGCTTCCGGGACAGGGATGGCTACACCTTC
>15|TRBJ2-2|TRBD2|NA|TRBV18
CASSPGAGPVGELFF
TGTGCCAGCTCACCCGGAGCGGGGCCGGTCGGGGAGCTGTTTTTT
>13|TRBJ2-7|NA|NA|TRBV19
CASSIGRNYEQYF
TGTGCCAGTAGTATAGGCAGGAACTACGAGCAGTACTTC
>14|TRBJ2-1|TRBD2|NA|TRBV6-1
CASRPGGTYNEQFF
TGTGCCAGCAGGCCGGGGGGGACCTACAATGAGCAGTTCTTC
>14|TRBJ2-4|NA|NA|TRBV2
CASSDVRGANIQYF
TGTGCCAGCAGTGATGTCAGGGGGGCAAACATTCAGTACTTC
>13|TRBJ1-4|NA|NA|TRBV30
CACSGSHNEKLFF
TGTGCCTGTTCCGGGAGCCACAATGAAAAACTGTTTTTT
>16|TRBJ2-1|TRBD2|NA|TRBV5-1
CASSPEPRAGTNEQFF
TGCGCCAGCAGCCCCGAACCAAGAGCGGGAACGAATGAGCAGTTCTTC
>14|TRBJ2-5|NA|NA|TRBV5-1
CASSLGGAVETQYF
TGCGCCAGCAGCTTGGGTGGGGCGGTGGAGACCCAGTACTTC
>14|TRBJ2-7|NA|NA|TRBV5-1
CASSLEGVPYEQYF
TGCGCCAGCAGCTTGGAAGGGGTTCCCTACGAGCAGTACTTC
>11|TRBJ2-7|NA|NA|TRBV15
CATSRGYEQYF
TGTGCCACCAGCAGGGGCTACGAGCAGTACTTC
>15|TRBJ2-7|NA|NA|TRBV6-5
CASSYLGGTSSEQYF
TGTGCCAGCAGTTACCTGGGCGGGACCTCCTCCGAGCAGTACTTC
>15|TRBJ1-5|NA|NA|TRBV7-9
CASSLGGLSNQPQHF
TGTGCCAGCAGCTTAGGAGGACTTAGCAATCAGCCCCAGCATTTT
>19|TRBJ2-3|TRBD2|NA|TRBV5-1
CASTPVVLAGGKNTDTQYF
TGCGCCAGCACTCCTGTTGTGCTAGCGGGGGGGAAGAACACAGATACGCAGTATTTT
>13|TRBJ2-1|NA|once|TRBV28
CASSEDSDNEQFF
TGTGCCAGCAGTGAGGACAGTGACAATGAGCAGTTCTTC
>16|TRBJ2-3|NA|NA|TRBV9
CASSVGQFGGADTQYF
TGTGCCAGCAGCGTAGGTCAATTTGGCGGCGCAGATACGCAGTATTTT
>14|TRBJ2-5|TRBD2|NA|TRBV7-8
CASSLGTSGGTQYF
TGTGCCAGCAGCTTAGGGACTAGCGGGGGGACCCAGTACTTC